This T cell receptor (beta chain) stems from a study of blood T cell repertoires in COVID-19. Background on the study: Material from acute and convalescent COVID-19 was sourced from the United States, Italy and Spain. T cells, B-cell-depleted T cells, or PBMCs provided the cDNA or gDNA that served as material.

The CDR3 consists of 17 residues. As handled by the study authors: Reference gene primer amplification gave nucleated cell count estimates. Here immunoSEQ multiplex PCR was the method, and the copy in TCRdb shows in-frame clones only, minus some. The DNA gave D and trimming, while V, J and clone size come from that table. The sample lists roughly 170,000 clones; around 85% were seen once. The sequencing input was peripheral blood. V gene TRBV21-1 combines with J gene TRBJ2-5; the table's D gene call, TRBD1, was not cross checked with the DNA. TRBV21-1 is listed as a pseudogene. The clonotype was recovered from a man in his sixties who had recovered from COVID-19. The CDR3 coding sequence is TGTGCCAGCAGCAAATTACCACCGGGACAGGGGTGGGAGACCCAGTACTTC. Its protein product is CASSKLPPGQGWETQYF.